Below, 24 T cell receptor beta chains from the same sample are listed, as sequenced in a study of cytomegalovirus exposure and HLA in healthy donors. Sequenced by immunoSEQ multiplex PCR; TCRdb stores in-frame clones only, minus some. The table records under 400,000 clones, around 90% of them present only once. Sample: PBMCs. These receptors all come from a young man in good health and CMV-seronegative.

This chain links TRBV6-5 with TRBJ2-3, with TRBD1 as a possible D gene (5 bases). The germline gives CDR1 MNHEY, CDR2 SVGAGI. V lost 3 bases to trimming and J lost 2 bases, with 9 bases between them. This CDR3 is built from 14 residues. Here the CDR3 reads CASSYSGFTDTQYF. DNA for the CDR3: TGTGCCAGCAGTTATTCAGGGTTCACAGATACGCAGTATTTT.

The rearrangement links TRBV5-4 to TRBJ2-7; 9 nucleotides agree with TRBD1. There are 15 residues in the CDR3. Looked up from germline, CDR1 is SGHNT and CDR2 is YYREEE (reference sequence). The V segment lost 5 bases and the J segment 3 bases; nucleotides outside the gene matches: 9. CDR3 DNA sequence: TGTGCCAGCAGTAAGACCGGGACAGGGTTCTACGAGCAGTACTTC. This codes for CASSKTGTGFYEQYF.

The chain employs TRBV6-5 and TRBJ1-1, with D possibly being TRBD1 (6 bases). Germline CDR1 and CDR2: MNHEY and SVGAGI. This CDR3 spans 11 amino acids. With 8 bases removed from V and 8 bases from J, the gap between germline ends came to 12 bases. The CDR3 is CASGSGTEAFF. Written as DNA, the CDR3 is TGTGCCAGCGGATCCGGGACAGAAGCTTTCTTT.

This clone showed up just once. This chain uses TRBV7-6 with TRBJ1-1; 7 bases map to TRBD1. Unmatched junction bases numbered 10, after V lost 5 bases and J lost 4 bases. This CDR3 spans 15 amino acids. Germline V gene sequence: CDR1 SGHVS, CDR2 FNYEAQ. In DNA, the CDR3 is TGTGCCAGCAGCCAATACAGGGGAATGAGCACTGAAGCTTTCTTT. This codes for CASSQYRGMSTEAFF.

This clone was counted once. The chain uses TRBV29-1 and TRBJ2-3; D is unresolved. The CDR3 has 11 residues. Germline V gene data show CDR1 as SQVTM and CDR2 as ANQGSEA. Trimming removed 7 bases from V and 0 bases from J, with 5 bases in between. The CDR3: CSDKSTDTQYF. The CDR3 bases are TGCAGCGACAAGAGCACAGATACGCAGTATTTT.

This clone was counted only a few times. The rearrangement joins TRBV6-5 to TRBJ1-6; D not resolved. The CDR3 is 14 amino acids. Trimming stripped 6 bases from V and 10 bases from J, with 16 bases between. From germline, CDR1 is MNHEY and CDR2 SVGAGI. The CDR3 sequence is CASSSAGVISPLHF. CDR3 DNA sequence: TGTGCCAGCAGCTCCGCCGGGGTCATATCACCCCTCCACTTT.

The rearrangement joins TRBV11-2 to TRBJ2-7; 8 bases line up with TRBD1. The V and J ends lost 5 bases and 5 bases, in that order; junction bases with no gene match: 14. Germline CDR1 is SGHAT and CDR2 is FQNNGV. The CDR3 totals 16 residues. The CDR3 DNA sequence: TGTGCCAGCAGCCCACTAGGGGGCAGGGGGCTGAACGAGCAGTACTTC. Protein sequence: CASSPLGGRGLNEQYF.

CDR3 sequence (DNA): TGCGCCAGCAGCTTGGGTGGCGGAGGAGTACCCACCTACGAGCAGTACTTC. It specifies CASSLGGGGVPTYEQYF. V and J are TRBV5-1 and TRBJ2-7; tentative D call: TRBD2 (5 bases). This CDR3 has 17 amino acids. Germline loops: CDR1 SGHRS, CDR2 YFSETQ. V lost 0 bases to trimming and J lost 2 bases, with 18 bases between them.

The chain has TRBV27 and TRBJ2-1, with 7 bases matching TRBD2. CDR1 is MNHEY and CDR2 is SMNVEV in the germline V gene (reference sequence). With V trimmed by 3 bases and J by 0 bases, 2 bases remained unmatched. CDR3 length: 15 residues. CDR3 sequence (DNA): TGTGCCAGCAGTTTTACGGGGGGCTCCTACAATGAGCAGTTCTTC. This gives the protein CASSFTGGSYNEQFF.

The V gene is TRBV7-2, the J gene TRBJ1-1; D gene uncertain. V was shortened by 4 bases and J by 3 bases, with 15 bases between the two germline ends. Per the germline V gene, CDR1 is SGHTA and CDR2 is FQGNSA. CDR3 length: 15 amino acids. CDR3 DNA sequence: TGTGCCAGCAGCTACCCCCCCGAGGGCCACACTGAAGCTTTCTTT. This encodes CASSYPPEGHTEAFF.

The chain uses TRBV11-2 and TRBJ2-3, with TRBD2 identical over 9 bases. Germline loops: CDR1 SGHAT, CDR2 FQNNGV. The CDR3 sequence is 16 residues long. The V and J ends lost 4 bases and 1 base, in that order; junction bases with no gene match: 6. In DNA form, the CDR3 reads TGTGCCAGCAGCTCACTAAAGCGGGGGGGCACAGATACGCAGTATTTT. Protein product: CASSSLKRGGTDTQYF.

This chain connects TRBV5-8 to TRBJ2-2; D is possibly TRBD1 (5 bases). Germline CDR1 SGHTS, CDR2 YDEGEE. This CDR3 contains 16 residues. Trimming cost V 4 bases and J 8 bases, with 21 bases left between them. The chain's CDR3 is CASSGAASWATGELFF. CDR3 DNA sequence: TGTGCCAGCAGCGGGGCCGCCAGTTGGGCGACGGGGGAGCTGTTTTTT.

The chain uses TRBV6-1 and TRBJ1-4; perhaps TRBD1 as D (6 bases). The germline V gene encodes CDR1 MNHNS and CDR2 SASEGT. This CDR3 spans 12 amino acids. V was cut by 6 bases and J by 9 bases, with 11 bases left in between. The CDR3, as DNA: TGTGCCAGCAGACGGGACACGCAAAAACTGTTTTTT. Translating it yields CASRRDTQKLFF.

This clone was detected only a few times. The V and J genes are TRBV2 and TRBJ1-6; no reliable D call. Trimming shortened V by 1 base and J by 8 bases, and 9 bases separated the two germline ends. The CDR3 length is 14 residues. CDR1 and CDR2 (germline): SNHLY, FYNNEI. The CDR3 nucleotides are TGTGCCAGCAGTGAAGGGAGTTCCCATTCACCCCTCCACTTT. Protein sequence: CASSEGSSHSPLHF.

CDR3 in amino acids: CASSQARGTDTQYF. The CDR3 DNA is TGCGCCAGCAGCCAAGCGCGGGGCACAGATACGCAGTATTTT. This rearrangement joins TRBV5-1 to TRBJ2-3, with a tentative D call TRBD2 (5 bases). CDR1 and CDR2 from the germline V gene are SGHRS and YFSETQ. V was shortened by 4 bases and J by 1 base, with 10 bases between the two germline ends. The CDR3 length is 14 residues.

This chain connects TRBV6-5 to TRBJ1-3; 9 positions agree with TRBD1. Germline V gene sequence: CDR1 MNHEY, CDR2 SVGAGI. The CDR3 is 15 amino acids. Germline trimming cut 6 bases from V and 4 bases from J; bases unmatched to any gene: 7. CDR3 in amino acids: CASSPQGAAGNTIYF. The CDR3 DNA is TGTGCCAGCAGCCCACAGGGGGCAGCAGGAAACACCATATATTTT.

V and J are TRBV19 and TRBJ2-3, with 9 bases matching TRBD1. The CDR3 length is 14 residues. Germline V gene sequence: CDR1 LNHDA, CDR2 SQIVND (reference sequence). Trimming cost V 6 bases and J 5 bases; bases outside gene matches: 6. DNA for the CDR3: TGTGCCAGTAGGGGACAGGGTCGTGGAGATACGCAGTATTTT. The encoded protein is CASRGQGRGDTQYF.

This clone was seen just once. The V gene is TRBV7-6, the J gene TRBJ1-4; the match to TRBD1 covers 7 bases. Germline lookup yields CDR1 SGHVS and CDR2 FNYEAQ. V lost 4 bases, J lost 6 bases, and 11 bases stayed unmatched. The CDR3 spans 16 residues. The chain's CDR3 is CASSSKFPRGDEKLFF. In DNA form, the CDR3 reads TGTGCCAGCAGCTCAAAATTCCCCAGGGGGGATGAAAAACTGTTTTTT.

This chain uses TRBV6-1 with TRBJ1-1, with a possible D match to TRBD1 (6 bases). The CDR3 totals 17 residues. Germline assignment: CDR1 MNHNS and CDR2 SASEGT. Trimming pared 3 bases from V and 4 bases from J, leaving 21 bases between. The CDR3 here is CASSEWGPHGMFTEAFF. In DNA form, the CDR3 reads TGTGCCAGCAGTGAGTGGGGGCCGCACGGAATGTTCACTGAAGCTTTCTTT.

The J gene is TRBJ2-3, the V gene TRBV5-1, with TRBD2 matching 12 bases. Germline V lookup: CDR1 SGHRS, CDR2 YFSETQ. The ends lost 3 bases at V and 5 bases at J; junction bases unmatched: 10. The CDR3 sequence is 17 residues long. The CDR3 spells CASSSGASGGAGDTQYF. The DNA for the CDR3 is TGCGCCAGCAGCTCCGGGGCTAGCGGGGGGGCCGGAGATACGCAGTATTTT.

This chain joins TRBV7-8 and TRBJ2-6; D is uncertain. From germline, CDR1 is SGHVS and CDR2 FQNEAQ. This CDR3 has 16 amino acids. V was pared by 1 base and J by 1 base, with 8 bases between. CDR3 sequence (DNA): TGTGCCAGCAGCTTAGAGGTCGGGTCTGGGGCCAACGTCCTGACTTTC. Translating gives CASSLEVGSGANVLTF. Supplemented by reference TRBV7-8 and TRBJ2-6, the full variable domain reads GAGVSQSPRYKVAKRGQDVALRCDPISGHVSLFWYQQALGQGPEFLTYFQNEAQLDKSGLPSDRFFAERPEGSVSTLKIQRTQQEDSAVYLCASSLEVGSGANVLTFGAGSRLTVL.

The chain is built from TRBV5-4 and TRBJ1-3; 7 bases map to TRBD1. There are 16 residues in the CDR3. Germline CDR1 is SGHNT and CDR2 is YYREEE (reference sequence). J lost 1 base, V lost 4 bases, and 8 bases had no gene match. CDR3 nucleotides: TGTGCCAGCAGCCATCCCTCGACAGGGTCTGGAAACACCATATATTTT. Translating gives CASSHPSTGSGNTIYF.

The chain uses TRBV28 and TRBJ2-3, with D unresolved. CDR1 is MDHEN and CDR2 is SYDVKM in the germline V gene. Trimming left V 2 bases short and J 1 base short, with 10 bases between. This CDR3 is 15 amino acids long. In DNA, the CDR3 is TGTGCCAGCAGTTTAGGTAGTGTACGCACAGATACGCAGTATTTT. Its translation is CASSLGSVRTDTQYF.

This chain connects TRBV7-9 to TRBJ1-6, with TRBD1 identical over 7 bases. With 1 base clipped from V and 7 bases from J, the junction kept 10 bases outside the gene matches. CDR1 and CDR2 from the germline V gene are SEHNR and FQNEAQ (reference sequence). This CDR3 spans 17 amino acids. The CDR3 DNA is TGTGCCAGCAGCTTAGTCTCCGGGACAGCCGCGAATTCACCCCTCCACTTT. Amino acid sequence: CASSLVSGTAANSPLHF.